This entry lists 22 T cell receptor beta chains sequenced from one sample in a study of CD8+CD57+ T cells in acquired aplastic anemia. Both TCR beta VDJ combination and CDR3 sequence profiling were carried out. Genomic DNA was the template for this profiling. TCRdb analysed the reads with MiXCR anew, one entry per CDR3 protein. Counted here are around 150,000 distinct CDR3 sequences, 35% to 50% occurring once; the ten biggest clones make up roughly 8.4%. Material for sequencing was sorted CD4+, CD8+, or CD8+CD57+ T cells (not recorded which) from PBMCs. The source of these receptors is a human donor in good health, serving as a control.

The chain is built from TRBV11-1 and TRBJ2-7; perhaps TRBD2 as D (6 bases). CDR3 length: 16 amino acids. In germline, CDR1 is SGHAT, CDR2 FQDESV (reference sequence). V dropped 3 bases and J dropped 5 bases, with 20 bases sitting between them. In DNA form, the CDR3 reads TGTGCCAGCAGCTTGGGGGGTGCGGCAGTGAACCACGAGCAGTACTTC. This sequence encodes CASSLGGAAVNHEQYF.

The table lists this clonotype with many counts. The rearrangement links TRBV20-1 to TRBJ1-4; 8 bases fit TRBD1. There are 13 residues in the CDR3. CDR1 and CDR2 from the germline V gene are DFQATT and SNEGSKA (reference sequence). V shed 6 bases, J shed 7 bases, and the junction held 7 bases outside the gene matches. The CDR3 protein is CSAEDRAGEKLFF. The DNA for the CDR3 is TGCAGTGCGGAGGACAGGGCGGGTGAAAAACTGTTTTTT.

CDR3 nucleotides: TGCAGCGTTGTTCAGGTGGGCTATGGCTACACCTTC. Residues: CSVVQVGYGYTF. The chain joins TRBV29-1 to TRBJ1-2, with unresolved D. Trimming took off 4 bases at V and 4 bases at J, with 10 bases between the two ends. The germline gives CDR1 SQVTM, CDR2 ANQGSEA. The CDR3 length is 12 residues.

V usage is TRBV12-3 or TRBV12-4 and J usage is TRBJ1-2, with D uncertain. The germline V and J ends were trimmed by 6 bases and 5 bases, with 16 bases remaining between them. CDR3 length: 14 amino acids. The CDR3 loop is CASRPDGEGYGYTF. In DNA, the CDR3 is TGTGCCAGCAGACCCGACGGGGAAGGGTATGGCTACACCTTC.

This clonotype has at least ten counts. The chain employs TRBV27 and TRBJ2-7; TRBD1 matches 8 bases. With 6 bases clipped from V and 7 bases from J, the junction kept 11 bases outside the gene matches. Germline CDR1 reads MNHEY; CDR2 reads SMNVEV (reference sequence). The CDR3 extends over 14 amino acids. CDR3: CASRPPGQGIEQYF. The CDR3 nucleotides are TGTGCCAGCAGGCCACCTGGACAGGGAATAGAGCAGTACTTC.

This clonotype has a count of ten or more. The gene calls are TRBV20-1 and TRBJ2-1; TRBD2 agrees at 7 bases. This CDR3 spans 13 amino acids. CDR1 is DFQATT, CDR2 SNEGSKA, per germline (reference sequence). Losses at the gene ends were 7 bases for V and 6 bases for J; bases not matched to a gene: 9. In DNA form, the CDR3 reads TGCAGTGGGATCGGACTAGGGATCAATGAGCAGTTCTTC. Its protein is CSGIGLGINEQFF.

This clonotype was counted at least ten times. The chain employs TRBV30 and TRBJ1-2; 7 bases line up with TRBD1. Germline V gene sequence: CDR1 GTSNPN, CDR2 SVGIG (reference sequence). The length of the CDR3 is 11 residues. V lost 5 bases to trimming and J lost 4 bases; unmatched junction nucleotides: 1. DNA of the CDR3: TGTGCCTGGGGGACAGTCTATGGCTACACCTTC. Translation gives CAWGTVYGYTF.

CDR3 nucleotide sequence: TGTGCCACCCAGGGGACGTCAGATGAAAAACTGTTTTTT. Translating it yields CATQGTSDEKLFF. The V call is TRBV24-1, the J call TRBJ1-4; a possible D gene is TRBD1 (6 bases). Germline CDR1 reads KGHDR; CDR2 reads SFDVKD. V lost 9 bases and J lost 6, with 13 bases in between. This CDR3 spans 13 amino acids.

This chain connects TRBV25-1 to TRBJ2-7; possible D gene TRBD2, 5 bases. The CDR3 spans 15 residues. The V gene's germline CDR1 is MGHDK and CDR2 SYGVNS. Trimming stripped 6 bases from V and 4 bases from J, with 19 bases between. CDR3 DNA sequence: TGTGCCAGCAGGGAAAAGGACGGACTTGTGTACGAGCAGTACTTC. This translates into CASREKDGLVYEQYF.

On this clonotype: A single base separates this from a much larger clone, so it may be a read error. The gene calls are TRBV20-1 and TRBJ2-1, with 7 bases matching TRBD2. The CDR3 spans 15 residues. Germline lookup yields CDR1 DFQATT and CDR2 SNEGSKA (reference sequence). This CDR3 reads CTARWGGTPYNEQFF. In nucleotides, the CDR3 is TGCACTGCTAGATGGGGGGGAACCCCCTACAATGAGCAGTTCTTC.

Concerning this clonotype itself: With a much larger clone just one base away, this may be a read error. This chain joins TRBV7-4 and TRBJ2-7, with 7 nucleotides matching TRBD2. The CDR3 loop spans 14 amino acids. From germline, CDR1 is SGHVT and CDR2 SQSDAQ. CDR3 coding DNA: TGTGTCAGCAGGCGGTCGGGGAGGGTCTACGAGCAGTACTTC. Residues: CVSRRSGRVYEQYF.

This chain joins TRBV7-8 and TRBJ1-5; perhaps TRBD1 as D (5 bases). CDR3 length equals 12 residues. Trimming left V 3 bases short and J 6 bases short, with 6 bases between. In germline, CDR1 is SGHVS, CDR2 FQNEAQ. The CDR3 loop is CASSFGGQPQHF. DNA for the CDR3: TGTGCCAGCAGCTTTGGGGGTCAGCCCCAGCATTTT.

Only one count was recorded for this clonotype. A much larger clone differs from this one at a single base, so this may be a read error. The J gene is TRBJ2-1, the V gene TRBV11-1; D may be TRBD2 (7 bases). CDR3 length: 15 amino acids. V was shortened by 5 bases and J by 5 bases, with 16 bases between the two germline ends. Germline lookup yields CDR1 SGHAT and CDR2 FQDESV (reference sequence). DNA of the CDR3: TGTGCCAGCAGCCCCATGGGGGGGGCTAACAATGAGCAGTTCTTC. Translated, it gives CASSPMGGANNEQFF. Supplemented by reference TRBV11-1 and TRBJ2-1, the full variable domain reads EAEVAQSPRYKITEKSQAVAFWCDPISGHATLYWYRQILGQGPELLVQFQDESVVDDSQLPKDRFSAERLKGVDSTLKIQPAELGDSAMYLCASSPMGGANNEQFFGPGTRLTVL.

This clonotype has ten or more counts. V and J are TRBV10-3 and TRBJ1-2; TRBD1 matches 9 bases. V gave up 3 bases and J gave up 3 bases; unmatched junction bases: 2. Per germline, CDR1 ENHRY and CDR2 SYGVKD. The CDR3 spans 14 residues. The CDR3 sequence: CAISEGQGYYGYTF. As DNA, the CDR3 is TGTGCCATCAGTGAAGGACAGGGGTACTATGGCTACACCTTC.

This clonotype was counted at least ten times. Since a much larger clone is just one base distant, this may be a read error. The chain couples TRBV15 to TRBJ2-7, with unresolved D. CDR3 length: 12 residues. Germline CDR1 reads LNHNV; CDR2 reads YYDKDF (reference sequence). The CDR3 nucleotides are TGTGCCACCAGCAGAGACAGTGGGTCAGAGTGCTTC. It is translated as CATSRDSGSECF.

The J gene is TRBJ1-1, the V gene TRBV3-1; D is possibly TRBD1 (5 bases). The CDR3 contains 14 residues. The V end lost 3 bases, the J end lost 2 bases, and 10 bases lay between the germline ends. CDR1 LGHDT and CDR2 YNNKEL come from the germline V gene (reference sequence). CDR3 sequence (DNA): TGTGCCAGCAGCCAGGGGACGGCAAACACTGAAGCTTTCTTT. This codes for CASSQGTANTEAFF. Full variable domain (outside the CDR3, taken from reference TRBV3-1 and TRBJ1-1): DTAVSQTPKYLVTQMGNDKSIKCEQNLGHDTMYWYKQDSKKFLKIMFSYNNKELIINETVPNRFSPKSPDKAHLNLHINSLELGDSAVYFCASSQGTANTEAFFGQGTRLTVV.

J is TRBJ1-5 and V is TRBV2; a possible D gene is TRBD1 (5 bases). Looked up from germline, CDR1 is SNHLY and CDR2 is FYNNEI. The V and J ends lost 3 bases and 0 bases respectively, with 9 bases between them. The CDR3 covers 15 residues. CDR3 residues: CASSERGYSNQPQHF. The CDR3 bases are TGTGCCAGCAGTGAGCGGGGGTATAGCAATCAGCCCCAGCATTTT.

The chain joins TRBV7-6 to TRBJ2-7; 14 bases match TRBD2. Trimming at V came to 3 bases and at J to 4 bases, leaving 20 bases not matched to a gene. Germline CDR1 reads SGHVS; CDR2 reads FNYEAQ. The CDR3 sequence is 21 residues long. The CDR3 nucleotides are TGTGCCAGCAGCTTCACCCGGGCCCTCCCGGGGACTAGCGGGAGTGGTTACGAGCAGTACTTC. Its protein is CASSFTRALPGTSGSGYEQYF. The whole variable domain, filled in from reference TRBV7-6 and TRBJ2-7, reads GAGVSQSPRYKVTKRGQDVALRCDPISGHVSLYWYRQALGQGPEFLTYFNYEAQQDKSGLPNDRFSAERPEGSISTLTIQRTEQRDSAMYRCASSFTRALPGTSGSGYEQYFGPGTRLTVT.

This clonotype has a count of ten or more. The rearrangement links TRBV4-1 to TRBJ2-7, with unresolved D. From germline, CDR1 is MGHRA and CDR2 YSYEKL. This CDR3 has 13 residues. The V end lost 1 base, the J end lost 4 bases, and 8 bases lay between the germline ends. As DNA, the CDR3 is TGCGCCAGCAGCCAAGTTGAAGCGTACGAGCAGTACTTC. Its protein product is CASSQVEAYEQYF.

The V and J genes are TRBV29-1 and TRBJ1-1; D call uncertain. Germline-derived CDR1 and CDR2 are SQVTM and ANQGSEA. The CDR3 spans 12 residues. Trimming removed 6 bases at V and 0 bases at J, with 8 bases between. CDR3 bases: TGCAGCGTAGTCGGAGTGAACACTGAAGCTTTCTTT. Its translation: CSVVGVNTEAFF. Supplemented by reference TRBV29-1 and TRBJ1-1, the full variable domain reads SAVISQKPSRDICQRGTSLTIQCQVDSQVTMMFWYRQQPGQSLTLIATANQGSEATYESGFVIDKFPISRPNLTFSTLTVSNMSPEDSSIYLCSVVGVNTEAFFGQGTRLTVV.

This clonotype was recorded many times. This chain links TRBV20-1 with TRBJ2-2; TRBD2 matches at 8 bases. Losses at the gene ends were 4 bases for V and 6 bases for J; bases not matched to a gene: 10. Germline V CDR1 and CDR2: DFQATT, SNEGSKA (reference sequence). The CDR3 has 15 amino acids. The CDR3 is CSATPGLVGSGELFF. The CDR3 nucleotides are TGCAGTGCTACGCCGGGACTAGTGGGGTCCGGGGAGCTGTTTTTT.

This clonotype was detected a few times. This chain links TRBV29-1 with TRBJ1-2; D unresolved. Trimming removed 6 bases at V and 6 bases at J, with 11 bases between. CDR1 and CDR2 (germline): SQVTM, ANQGSEA. The CDR3 has 11 amino acids. DNA of the CDR3: TGCAGCGTCCCCCTCGCCCATGGCTACACCTTC. It is translated as CSVPLAHGYTF.